The sequence of this T cell receptor (beta chain) was determined in a study of CD8+ T cells in alopecia areata. Regarding the study as a whole: Scalp and blood samples kept many expanded lesional clones throughout tofacitinib. TCRs were shared less clearly across patients than in mice, possibly for HLA-related reasons. Given one nonresponder, whether baseline CD8+ expansion relates to response remains uncertain.

The V end was cut by 5 bases, the J end by 0 bases, with 13 bases between. Germline CDR1 is ENHRY and CDR2 is SYGVKD. This CDR3 has 15 amino acids. Treatment reported: oral pan-JAK inhibitor, 5-10 mg twice daily. Peripheral blood and lesional scalp punch biopsies were taken from alopecia areata patients. About this clone itself: As yet, its antigen is unknown.

RNA was extracted and reverse transcribed into cDNA as the sequencing template. Using immunoSEQ multiplex PCR, the repertoire was profiled, and TCRdb retains in-frame clones only, with some absent. The data hold around 99,000 clones, with 80% to 85% observed a single time. The genes are TRBV10-3 and TRBJ1-1, with a weak D call TRBD1 (6 bases). This TCR derives from a human donor with alopecia areata. This specimen consisted of CD8+ T cells sorted from blood, obtained at week 24, from a patient treated with tofacitinib. CDR3 sequence (DNA): TGTGCCATCAGTTCTGATACAGGGATGAACACTGAAGCTTTCTTT. It yields the protein CAISSDTGMNTEAFF.